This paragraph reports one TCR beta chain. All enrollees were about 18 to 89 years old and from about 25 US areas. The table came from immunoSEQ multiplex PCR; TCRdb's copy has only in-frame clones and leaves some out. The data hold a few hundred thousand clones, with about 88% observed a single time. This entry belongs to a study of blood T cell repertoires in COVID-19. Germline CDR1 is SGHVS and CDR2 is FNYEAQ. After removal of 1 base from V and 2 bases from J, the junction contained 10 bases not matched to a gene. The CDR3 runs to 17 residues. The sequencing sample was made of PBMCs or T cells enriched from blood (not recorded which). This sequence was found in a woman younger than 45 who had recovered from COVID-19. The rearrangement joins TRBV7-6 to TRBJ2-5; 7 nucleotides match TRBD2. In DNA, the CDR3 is TGTGCCAGCAGCTTAGGTCGCGGGGGATCACCGCAAGAGACCCAGTACTTC. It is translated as CASSLGRGGSPQETQYF.